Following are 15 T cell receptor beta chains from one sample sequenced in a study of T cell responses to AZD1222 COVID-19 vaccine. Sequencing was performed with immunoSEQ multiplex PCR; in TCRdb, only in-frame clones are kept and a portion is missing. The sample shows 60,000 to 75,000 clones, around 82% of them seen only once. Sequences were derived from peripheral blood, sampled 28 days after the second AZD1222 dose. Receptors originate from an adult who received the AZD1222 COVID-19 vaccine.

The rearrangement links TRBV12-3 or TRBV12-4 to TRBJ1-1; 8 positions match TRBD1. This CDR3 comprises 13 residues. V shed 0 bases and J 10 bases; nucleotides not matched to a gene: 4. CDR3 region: CASSLARQGRAFF. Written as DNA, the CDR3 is TGTGCCAGCAGTTTAGCGAGACAGGGGCGAGCTTTCTTT.

CDR3: CASSPGQPSGGAFF. The CDR3 region has the DNA TGTGCCAGCAGCCCCGGACAGCCAAGCGGTGGAGCTTTCTTT. The genes are TRBV6-5 and TRBJ1-1; D is perhaps TRBD1 (6 bases). Germline CDR1 and CDR2: MNHEY and SVGAGI. The CDR3 covers 14 residues. V lost 6 bases and J lost 10, with 21 bases in between.

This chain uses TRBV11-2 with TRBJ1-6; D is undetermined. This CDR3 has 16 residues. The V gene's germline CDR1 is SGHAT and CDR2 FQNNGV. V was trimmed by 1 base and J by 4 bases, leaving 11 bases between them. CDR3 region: CASSLVTRTYNSPLHF. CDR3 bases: TGTGCCAGCAGCTTAGTAACCAGGACTTATAATTCACCCCTCCACTTT.

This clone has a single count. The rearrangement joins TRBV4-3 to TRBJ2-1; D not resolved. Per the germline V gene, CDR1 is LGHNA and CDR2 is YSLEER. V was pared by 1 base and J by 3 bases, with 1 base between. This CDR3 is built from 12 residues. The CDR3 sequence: CASSQVYNEQFF. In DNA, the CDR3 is TGCGCCAGCAGCCAAGTCTACAATGAGCAGTTCTTC.

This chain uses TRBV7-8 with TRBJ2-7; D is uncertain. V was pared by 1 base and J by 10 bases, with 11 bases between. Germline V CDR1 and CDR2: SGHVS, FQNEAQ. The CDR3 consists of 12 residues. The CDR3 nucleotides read TGTGCCAGCAGCTTAGACGATATCTTACAGTACTTC. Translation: CASSLDDILQYF.

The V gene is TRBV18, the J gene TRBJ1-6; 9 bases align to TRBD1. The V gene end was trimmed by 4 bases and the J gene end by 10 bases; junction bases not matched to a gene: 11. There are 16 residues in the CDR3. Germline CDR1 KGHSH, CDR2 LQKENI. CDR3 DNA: TGTGCCAGCTCACTCTTCGCAGGGGACAGGGAATCACCCCTCCACTTT. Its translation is CASSLFAGDRESPLHF.

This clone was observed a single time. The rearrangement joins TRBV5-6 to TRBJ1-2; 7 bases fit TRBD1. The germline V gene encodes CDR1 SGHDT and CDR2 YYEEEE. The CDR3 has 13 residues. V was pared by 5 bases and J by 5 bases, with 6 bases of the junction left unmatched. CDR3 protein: CASRGQALYGYTF. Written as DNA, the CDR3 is TGTGCCAGCAGAGGACAGGCCCTATATGGCTACACCTTC.

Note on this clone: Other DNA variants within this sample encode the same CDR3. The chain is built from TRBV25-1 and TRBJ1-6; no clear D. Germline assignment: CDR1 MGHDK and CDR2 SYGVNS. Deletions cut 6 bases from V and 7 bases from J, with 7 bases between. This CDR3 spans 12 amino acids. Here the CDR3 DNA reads TGTGCCAGCAGGGGTCCGAATTCACCCCTCCACTTT. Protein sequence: CASRGPNSPLHF.

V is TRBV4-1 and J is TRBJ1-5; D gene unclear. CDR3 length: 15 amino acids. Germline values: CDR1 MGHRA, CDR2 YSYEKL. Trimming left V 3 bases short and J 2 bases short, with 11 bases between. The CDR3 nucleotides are TGCGCCAGCAGCCACGGGTATAGGGGCAATCAGCCCCAGCATTTT. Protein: CASSHGYRGNQPQHF.

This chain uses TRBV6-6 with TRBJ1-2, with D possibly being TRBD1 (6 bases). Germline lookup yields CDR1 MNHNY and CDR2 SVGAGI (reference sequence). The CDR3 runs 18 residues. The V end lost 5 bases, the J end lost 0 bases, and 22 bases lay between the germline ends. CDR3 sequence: CASSPSRGGQGSNYGYTF. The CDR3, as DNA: TGTGCCAGCAGTCCATCGAGGGGGGGGCAGGGATCTAACTATGGCTACACCTTC.

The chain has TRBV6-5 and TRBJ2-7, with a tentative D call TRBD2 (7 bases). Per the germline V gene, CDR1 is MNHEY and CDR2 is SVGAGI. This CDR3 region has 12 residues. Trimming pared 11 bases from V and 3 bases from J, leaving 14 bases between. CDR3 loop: CASGGQNYEQYF. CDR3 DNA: TGTGCCTCCGGGGGGCAGAACTACGAGCAGTACTTC.

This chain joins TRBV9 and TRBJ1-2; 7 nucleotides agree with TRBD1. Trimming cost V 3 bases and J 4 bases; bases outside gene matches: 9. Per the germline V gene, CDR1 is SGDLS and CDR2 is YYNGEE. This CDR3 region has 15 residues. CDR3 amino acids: CASSGRGGILYGYTF. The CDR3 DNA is TGTGCCAGCAGCGGCAGGGGGGGAATTCTCTATGGCTACACCTTC.

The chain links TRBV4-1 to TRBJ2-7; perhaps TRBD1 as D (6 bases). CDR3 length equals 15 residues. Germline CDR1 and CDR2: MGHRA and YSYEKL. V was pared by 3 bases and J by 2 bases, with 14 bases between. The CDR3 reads CASSHPATGTYEQYF. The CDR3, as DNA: TGCGCCAGCAGCCACCCAGCCACAGGGACCTACGAGCAGTACTTC.

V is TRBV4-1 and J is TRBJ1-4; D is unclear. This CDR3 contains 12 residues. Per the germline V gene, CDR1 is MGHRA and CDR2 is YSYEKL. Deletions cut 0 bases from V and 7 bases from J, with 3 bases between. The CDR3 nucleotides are TGCGCCAGCAGCCAAGAATCTGAAAAACTGTTTTTT. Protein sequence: CASSQESEKLFF.

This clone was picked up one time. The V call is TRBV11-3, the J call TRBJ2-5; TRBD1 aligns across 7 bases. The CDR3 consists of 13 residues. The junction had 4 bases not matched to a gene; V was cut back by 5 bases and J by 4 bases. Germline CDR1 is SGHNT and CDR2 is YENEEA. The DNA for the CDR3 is TGTGCCAGCAGCGGACCAGGGGGAGAGACCCAGTACTTC. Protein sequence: CASSGPGGETQYF.